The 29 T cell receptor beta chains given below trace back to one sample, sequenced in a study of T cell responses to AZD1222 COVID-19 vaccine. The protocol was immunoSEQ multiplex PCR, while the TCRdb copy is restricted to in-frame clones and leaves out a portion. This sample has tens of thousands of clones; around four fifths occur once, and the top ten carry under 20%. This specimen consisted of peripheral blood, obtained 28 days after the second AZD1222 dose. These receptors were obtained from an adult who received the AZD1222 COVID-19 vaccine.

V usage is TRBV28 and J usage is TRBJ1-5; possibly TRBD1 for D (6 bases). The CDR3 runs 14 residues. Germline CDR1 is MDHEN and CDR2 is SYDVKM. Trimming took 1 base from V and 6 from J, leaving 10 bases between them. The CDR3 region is CASSLLGGSQPQHF. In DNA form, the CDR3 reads TGTGCCAGCAGTTTATTAGGGGGTAGTCAGCCCCAGCATTTT.

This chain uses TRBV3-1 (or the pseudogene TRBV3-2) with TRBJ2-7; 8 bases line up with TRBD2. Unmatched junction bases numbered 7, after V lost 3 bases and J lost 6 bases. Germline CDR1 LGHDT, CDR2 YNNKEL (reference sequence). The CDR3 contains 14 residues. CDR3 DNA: TGTGCCAGCAGCCACTCCGGGAGGGCTAGCGAGCAGTACTTC. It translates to CASSHSGRASEQYF.

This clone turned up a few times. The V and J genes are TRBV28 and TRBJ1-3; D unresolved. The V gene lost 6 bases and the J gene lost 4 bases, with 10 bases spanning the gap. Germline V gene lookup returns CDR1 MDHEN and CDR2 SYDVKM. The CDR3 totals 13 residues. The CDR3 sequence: CASSDRGGNTIYF. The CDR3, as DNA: TGTGCCAGCAGCGACCGGGGAGGAAACACCATATATTTT.

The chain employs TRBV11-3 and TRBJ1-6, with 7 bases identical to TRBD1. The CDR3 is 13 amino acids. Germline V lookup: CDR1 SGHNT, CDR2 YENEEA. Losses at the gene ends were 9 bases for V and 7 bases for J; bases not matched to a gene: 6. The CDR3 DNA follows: TGTGCCAGTGCGACAGGGACAAATTCACCCCTCCACTTT. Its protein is CASATGTNSPLHF.

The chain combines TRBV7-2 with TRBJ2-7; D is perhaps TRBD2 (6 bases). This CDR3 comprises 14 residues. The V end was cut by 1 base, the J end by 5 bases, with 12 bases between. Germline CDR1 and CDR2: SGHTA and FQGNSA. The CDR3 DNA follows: TGTGCCAGCAGCTTAGGAGGCGGGGCGGACGAGCAGTACTTC. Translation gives CASSLGGGADEQYF.

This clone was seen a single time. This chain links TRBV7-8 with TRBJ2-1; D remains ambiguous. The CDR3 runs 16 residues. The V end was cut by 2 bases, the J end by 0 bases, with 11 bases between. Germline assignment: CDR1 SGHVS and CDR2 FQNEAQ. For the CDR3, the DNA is TGTGCCAGCAGCTTACCGGCCCAAAACTCCTACAATGAGCAGTTCTTC. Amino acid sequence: CASSLPAQNSYNEQFF.

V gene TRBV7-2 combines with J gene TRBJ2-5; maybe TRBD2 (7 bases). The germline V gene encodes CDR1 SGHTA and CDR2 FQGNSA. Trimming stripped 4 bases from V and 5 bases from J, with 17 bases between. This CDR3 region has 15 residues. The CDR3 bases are TGTGCCAGCAGCTCCCGGACCACGGGGGGCGAGACCCAGTACTTC. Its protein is CASSSRTTGGETQYF.

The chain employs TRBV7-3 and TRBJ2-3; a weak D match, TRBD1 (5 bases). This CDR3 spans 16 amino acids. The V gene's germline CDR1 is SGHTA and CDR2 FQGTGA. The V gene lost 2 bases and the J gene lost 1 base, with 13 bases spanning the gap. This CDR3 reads CASSLGLGQGTDTQYF. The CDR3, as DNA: TGTGCCAGCAGCTTAGGCTTGGGGCAGGGCACAGATACGCAGTATTTT.

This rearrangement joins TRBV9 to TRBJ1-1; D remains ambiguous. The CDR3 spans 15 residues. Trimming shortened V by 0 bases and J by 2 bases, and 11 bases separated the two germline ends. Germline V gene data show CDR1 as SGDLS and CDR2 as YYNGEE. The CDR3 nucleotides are TGTGCCAGCAGCGTAGGGGCAGGCGCAAACACTGAAGCTTTCTTT. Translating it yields CASSVGAGANTEAFF.

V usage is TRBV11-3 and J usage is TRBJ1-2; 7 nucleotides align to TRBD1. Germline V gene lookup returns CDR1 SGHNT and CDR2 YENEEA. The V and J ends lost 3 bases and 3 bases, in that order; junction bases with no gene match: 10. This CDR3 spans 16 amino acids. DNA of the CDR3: TGTGCCAGCAGCTTTTCGACAGGGAACGGTCACTATGGCTACACCTTC. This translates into CASSFSTGNGHYGYTF.

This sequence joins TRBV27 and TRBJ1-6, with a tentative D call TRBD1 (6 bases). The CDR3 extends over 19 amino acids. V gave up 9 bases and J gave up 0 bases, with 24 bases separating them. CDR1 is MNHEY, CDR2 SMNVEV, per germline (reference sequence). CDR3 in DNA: TGTGCCAGTAAAAAGGGGGAGGGAGACGGAAGCTCCTATAATTCACCCCTCCACTTT. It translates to CASKKGEGDGSSYNSPLHF.

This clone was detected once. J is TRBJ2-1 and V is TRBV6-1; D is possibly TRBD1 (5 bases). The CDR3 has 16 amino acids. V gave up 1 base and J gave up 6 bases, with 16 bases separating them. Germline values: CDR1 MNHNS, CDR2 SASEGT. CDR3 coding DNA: TGTGCCAGCAGTGAAGGGGGCGCTAGGGTAGGCAATGAGCAGTTCTTC. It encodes CASSEGGARVGNEQFF.

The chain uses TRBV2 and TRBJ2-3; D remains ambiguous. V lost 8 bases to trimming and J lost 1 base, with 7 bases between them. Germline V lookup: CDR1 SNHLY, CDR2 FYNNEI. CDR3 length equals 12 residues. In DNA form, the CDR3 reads TGTGCCAGCGTTCGGGGCACAGATACGCAGTATTTT. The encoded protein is CASVRGTDTQYF.

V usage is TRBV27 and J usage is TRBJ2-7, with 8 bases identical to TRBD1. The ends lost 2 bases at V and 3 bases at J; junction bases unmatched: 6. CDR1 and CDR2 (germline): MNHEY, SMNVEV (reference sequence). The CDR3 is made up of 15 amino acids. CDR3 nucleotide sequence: TGTGCCAGCAGTTTACCCGGACAGGGTGGCTACGAGCAGTACTTC. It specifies CASSLPGQGGYEQYF.

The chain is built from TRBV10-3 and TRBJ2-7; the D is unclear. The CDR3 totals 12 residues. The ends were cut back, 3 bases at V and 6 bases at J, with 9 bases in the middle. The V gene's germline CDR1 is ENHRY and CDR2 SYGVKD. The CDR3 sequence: CAISDKTGEQYF. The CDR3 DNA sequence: TGTGCCATCAGTGACAAAACGGGCGAGCAGTACTTC.

CDR3 sequence: CASIPGQKFYEQYF. The CDR3 region has the DNA TGTGCCAGCATCCCCGGACAGAAATTTTACGAGCAGTACTTC. The chain combines TRBV28 with TRBJ2-7; D perhaps matches TRBD1 (6 bases). Germline CDR1 MDHEN, CDR2 SYDVKM. The V gene lost 7 bases and the J gene lost 4 bases, with 17 bases spanning the gap. There are 14 residues in the CDR3.

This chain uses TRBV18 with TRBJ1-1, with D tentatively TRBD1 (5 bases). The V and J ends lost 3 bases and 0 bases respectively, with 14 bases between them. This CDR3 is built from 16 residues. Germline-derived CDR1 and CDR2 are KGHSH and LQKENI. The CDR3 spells CASSPSVGALNTEAFF. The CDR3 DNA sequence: TGTGCCAGCTCACCTAGTGTCGGGGCCCTGAACACTGAAGCTTTCTTT.

As DNA, the CDR3 is TGTGCCAGCAGCCAGCCCCAAGGGAGAGGCACCATATATTTT. Protein sequence: CASSQPQGRGTIYF. The genes are TRBV7-8 and TRBJ1-3; no clear D gene. The germline CDR1 and CDR2 sequences are SGHVS and FQNEAQ. V dropped 5 bases and J dropped 9 bases, with 17 bases sitting between them. The length of the CDR3 is 14 residues.

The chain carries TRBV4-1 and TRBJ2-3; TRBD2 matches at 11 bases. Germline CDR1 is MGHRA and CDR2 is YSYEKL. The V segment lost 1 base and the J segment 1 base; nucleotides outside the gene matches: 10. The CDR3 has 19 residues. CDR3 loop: CASSQGGAASGGRTDTQYF. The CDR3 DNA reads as TGCGCCAGCAGCCAAGGAGGGGCAGCTAGCGGGGGGCGCACAGATACGCAGTATTTT.

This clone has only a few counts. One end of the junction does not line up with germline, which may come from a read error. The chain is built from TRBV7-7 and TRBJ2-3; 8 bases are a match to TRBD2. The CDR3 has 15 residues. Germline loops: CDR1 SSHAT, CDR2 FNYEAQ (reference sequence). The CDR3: CASSSRSGGGDTQYF. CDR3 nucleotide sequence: TGTGCTAGCAGCTCCCGCAGCGGGGGAGGAGATACGCAGTATTTT.

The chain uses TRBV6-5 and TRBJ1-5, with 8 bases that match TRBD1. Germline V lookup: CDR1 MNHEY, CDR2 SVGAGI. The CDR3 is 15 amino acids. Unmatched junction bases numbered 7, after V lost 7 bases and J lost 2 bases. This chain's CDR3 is CASNGQGSGNQPQHF. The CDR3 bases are TGTGCCAGCAACGGACAGGGATCCGGCAATCAGCCCCAGCATTTT.

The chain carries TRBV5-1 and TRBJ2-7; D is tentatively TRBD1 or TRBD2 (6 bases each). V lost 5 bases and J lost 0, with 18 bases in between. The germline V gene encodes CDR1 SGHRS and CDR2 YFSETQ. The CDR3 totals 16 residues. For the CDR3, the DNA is TGCGCCAGCAGTGAGTGGGGGGACATAACCTCCTACGAGCAGTACTTC. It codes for CASSEWGDITSYEQYF.

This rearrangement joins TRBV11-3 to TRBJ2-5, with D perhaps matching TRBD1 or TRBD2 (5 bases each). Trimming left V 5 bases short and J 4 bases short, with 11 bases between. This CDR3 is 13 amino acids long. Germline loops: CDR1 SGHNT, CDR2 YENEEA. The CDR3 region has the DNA TGTGCCAGCAGCCCGGGGCCGCGAGAGACCCAGTACTTC. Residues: CASSPGPRETQYF.

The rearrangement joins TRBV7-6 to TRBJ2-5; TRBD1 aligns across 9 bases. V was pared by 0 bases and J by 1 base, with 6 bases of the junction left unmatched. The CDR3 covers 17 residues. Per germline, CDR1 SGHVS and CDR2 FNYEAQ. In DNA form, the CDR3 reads TGTGCCAGCAGCTTAGCTTTGGACAGGGGAGGCCAAGAGACCCAGTACTTC. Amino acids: CASSLALDRGGQETQYF.

The CDR3 DNA reads TGTGCCAGCAGTTTGGGCGCGGGGACTAGCACAGATACGCAGTATTTT. Residues: CASSLGAGTSTDTQYF. The V and J genes are TRBV27 and TRBJ2-3; D is possibly TRBD2 (6 bases). Trimming removed 3 bases from V and 0 bases from J, with 13 bases in between. This CDR3 contains 16 residues. CDR1 and CDR2 from the germline V gene are MNHEY and SMNVEV (reference sequence).

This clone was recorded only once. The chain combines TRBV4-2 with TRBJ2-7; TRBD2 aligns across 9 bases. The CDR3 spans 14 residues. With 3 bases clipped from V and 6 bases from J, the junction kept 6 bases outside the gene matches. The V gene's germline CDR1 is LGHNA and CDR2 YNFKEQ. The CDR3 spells CASSHGRGGFEQYF. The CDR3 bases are TGTGCCAGCAGCCATGGGCGGGGGGGGTTCGAGCAGTACTTC.

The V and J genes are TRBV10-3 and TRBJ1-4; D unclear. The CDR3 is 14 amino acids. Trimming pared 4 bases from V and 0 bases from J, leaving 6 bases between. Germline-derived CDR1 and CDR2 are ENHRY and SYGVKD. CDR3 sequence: CAISVGTTNEKLFF. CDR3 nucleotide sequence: TGTGCCATCAGTGTCGGGACAACTAATGAAAAACTGTTTTTT.

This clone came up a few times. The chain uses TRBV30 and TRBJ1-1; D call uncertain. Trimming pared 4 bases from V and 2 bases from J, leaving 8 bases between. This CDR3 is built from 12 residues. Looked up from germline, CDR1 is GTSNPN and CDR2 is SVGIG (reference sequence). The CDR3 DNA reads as TGTGCCTGGACAGCGAAAAACACTGAAGCTTTCTTT. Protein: CAWTAKNTEAFF. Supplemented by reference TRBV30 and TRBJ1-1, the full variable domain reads SQTIHQWPATLVQPVGSPLSLECTVEGTSNPNLYWYRQAAGRGLQLLFYSVGIGQISSEVPQNLSASRPQDRQFILSSKKLLLSDSGFYLCAWTAKNTEAFFGQGTRLTVV.

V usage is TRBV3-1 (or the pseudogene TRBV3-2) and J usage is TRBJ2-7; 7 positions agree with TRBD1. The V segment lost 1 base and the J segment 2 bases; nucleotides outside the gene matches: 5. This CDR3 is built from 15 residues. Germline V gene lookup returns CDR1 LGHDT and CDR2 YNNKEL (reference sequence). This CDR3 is CASSQGPGQTYEQYF. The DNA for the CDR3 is TGTGCCAGCAGCCAAGGCCCGGGACAGACCTACGAGCAGTACTTC.